This T cell receptor beta chain was profiled in a study of T cells expressing NK-cell markers. Study in general: It was sorted CD3+CD56+NKG2C+, CD3+CD56+NKG2C- and CD3+CD56-NKG2C+ T cells that supplied the TCR beta repertoires. Overall study findings and caveats: Where several donors were concerned, these clonotypes also led the CD3+CD56-NKG2C+ fraction. NKG2C+ dominant clonotype frequencies in roughly six donors were roughly 1.0-7.5% of CD8+ T cells.

It was by 5'RACE template switching with UMIs that TCR beta cDNA was made. No DNA is given; TCRdb re-called the 5' RACE reads and lists each CDR3 protein once. This table lists about 550,000 distinct CDR3 sequences. A note on this clonotype: Antigen specificity is unknown.

CDR3 length: 13 residues. CDR1 and CDR2 from the germline V gene are MNHNS and SASEGT. Sequencing was performed on blood T cells: a sorted CD56 or NKG2C T cell subset, CD4+ or CD8+ T cells, or bulk PBMC T cells (not recorded which). This chain connects TRBV6-1 to TRBJ2-1; lacking DNA, the TRBD2 call made by TCRdb goes unchecked. The clonotype comes from a man between 18 and 29 years old in good health. The CDR3 region is CASSQREFHEQFF.